These 10 T cell receptor beta chains were all obtained from the same sample, sequenced in a study of blood T cell repertoires in COVID-19. Sequencing was performed with immunoSEQ multiplex PCR; in TCRdb, only in-frame clones are kept and a portion is missing. The table records roughly 380,000 clones, more than 75% of them present only once. Sequenced sample: PBMCs or T cells enriched from blood (not recorded which). The receptors were gathered from a man aged 30 to 39 who had recovered from COVID-19.

V and J are TRBV6-2 or TRBV6-3 and TRBJ2-7; D is possibly TRBD1 (6 bases). V shed 2 bases and J shed 5 bases, with 16 bases lying between them. Germline V CDR1 and CDR2: MNHEY, SVGEGT. The CDR3 is 15 residues long. CDR3 nucleotides: TGTGCCAGCAGTTACCCCAGGGGAAGGAGCGACGAGCAGTACTTC. Translation: CASSYPRGRSDEQYF.

In nucleotides, the CDR3 is TGTGCCAGCAGCCCAAACGACTACAGGGGCTCCTACAATGAGCAGTTCTTC. Its protein is CASSPNDYRGSYNEQFF. The rearrangement uses TRBV9 and TRBJ2-1; 7 positions agree with TRBD1. V lost 4 bases to trimming and J lost 0 bases; unmatched junction nucleotides: 10. The CDR3 has 17 residues. The germline V gene has CDR1 SGDLS and CDR2 YYNGEE.

This chain uses TRBV15 with TRBJ2-5; D possibly corresponds to TRBD2 (6 bases). CDR3 length: 14 residues. Germline CDR1 LNHNV, CDR2 YYDKDF (reference sequence). Between the trimmed V and J ends, which lost 0 bases and 4 bases, there was a span of 9 bases. This CDR3 reads CATSRDRGGETQYF. The CDR3 bases are TGTGCCACCAGCAGAGATAGGGGAGGAGAGACCCAGTACTTC.

The chain carries TRBV19 and TRBJ1-6; 8 bases align to TRBD1. CDR1 is LNHDA, CDR2 SQIVND, per germline (reference sequence). V was clipped by 3 bases and J by 7 bases; unmatched bases: 2. The CDR3 consists of 14 residues. The CDR3 reads CASSIRQGNSPLHF. The CDR3 DNA follows: TGTGCCAGTAGTATCCGACAGGGGAATTCACCCCTCCACTTT.

CDR3 residues: CASSVPGQGAFGYTF. The CDR3, as DNA: TGCGCCAGCAGCGTACCGGGACAGGGGGCTTTTGGCTACACCTTC. This chain connects TRBV4-3 to TRBJ1-2, with 12 positions matching TRBD1. V lost 5 bases to trimming and J lost 7 bases; unmatched junction nucleotides: 8. From germline, CDR1 is LGHNA and CDR2 YSLEER. The CDR3 runs 15 residues.

The chain uses TRBV24-1 and TRBJ1-4; a possible D gene is TRBD1 (5 bases). CDR1 KGHDR and CDR2 SFDVKD come from the germline V gene. The V end lost 10 bases, the J end lost 7 bases, and 21 bases lay between the germline ends. The CDR3 is 15 residues long. CDR3 nucleotides: TGTGCCACTTGTGACGGGGGGACTCGGAGTGAAAAACTGTTTTTT. Encoded protein: CATCDGGTRSEKLFF.

V is TRBV12-5 and J is TRBJ2-5, with D perhaps TRBD2 (6 bases). Germline-derived CDR1 and CDR2 are LGHNT and FRNRAP. Trimming cost V 8 bases and J 3 bases, with 7 bases left between them. This CDR3 has 11 amino acids. CDR3 in amino acids: CASQREETQYF. CDR3 bases: TGTGCTAGTCAGCGGGAAGAGACCCAGTACTTC.

The CDR3 DNA sequence: TGTGCCAGCAGCTCCCGGACAGGATTCTACGAGCAGTACTTC. Its protein product is CASSSRTGFYEQYF. The rearrangement links TRBV9 to TRBJ2-7; 7 nucleotides line up with TRBD1. The CDR3 is made up of 14 amino acids. With V trimmed by 4 bases and J by 3 bases, 7 bases remained unmatched. Per the germline V gene, CDR1 is SGDLS and CDR2 is YYNGEE.

V and J are TRBV27 and TRBJ2-7; TRBD1 agrees at 7 bases. The germline CDR1 and CDR2 sequences are MNHEY and SMNVEV (reference sequence). This CDR3 contains 14 residues. J gave up 3 bases and V 5 bases, and 7 bases lay outside the gene matches. The CDR3 reads CASSAQWDSYEQYF. In DNA, the CDR3 is TGTGCCAGCAGTGCCCAATGGGACAGCTACGAGCAGTACTTC.

CDR3 region: CASTLVGRRGGTGELFF. The CDR3 bases are TGTGCCAGCACCCTTGTCGGTCGGCGGGGGGGCACCGGGGAGCTGTTTTTT. This sequence joins TRBV7-2 and TRBJ2-2; 9 positions match TRBD2. Trimming at V came to 7 bases and at J to 4 bases, leaving 13 bases not matched to a gene. The CDR3 has 17 residues. Per the germline V gene, CDR1 is SGHTA and CDR2 is FQGNSA.